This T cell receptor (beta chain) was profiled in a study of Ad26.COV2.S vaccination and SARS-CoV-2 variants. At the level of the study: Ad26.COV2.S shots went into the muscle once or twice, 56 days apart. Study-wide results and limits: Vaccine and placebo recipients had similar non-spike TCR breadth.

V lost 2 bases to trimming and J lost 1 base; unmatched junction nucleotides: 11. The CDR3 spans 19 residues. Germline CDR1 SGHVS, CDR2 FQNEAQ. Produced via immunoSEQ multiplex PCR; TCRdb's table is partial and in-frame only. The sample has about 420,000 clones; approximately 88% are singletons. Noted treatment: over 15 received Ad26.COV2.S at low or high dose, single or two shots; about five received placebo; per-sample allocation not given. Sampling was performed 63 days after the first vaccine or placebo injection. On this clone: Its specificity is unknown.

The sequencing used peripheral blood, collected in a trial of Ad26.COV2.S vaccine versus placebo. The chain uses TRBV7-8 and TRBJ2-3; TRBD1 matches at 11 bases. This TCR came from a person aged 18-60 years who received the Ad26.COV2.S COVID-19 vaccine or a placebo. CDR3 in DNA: TGTGCCAGCAGCTTAAGCCCGGGACAGGGGGTTTGGGGCACAGATACGCAGTATTTT. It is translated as CASSLSPGQGVWGTDTQYF.